This T cell receptor (beta chain) was identified in a study of blood T cell repertoires in COVID-19. About the study: The United States, Italy and Spain supplied acute and convalescent COVID-19 samples. T cells, B-cell-depleted T cells, or PBMCs provided the cDNA or gDNA that served as material.

The authors' processing: Reference gene primer amplification gave estimated nucleated cell counts. Data came from immunoSEQ multiplex PCR; TCRdb stores just in-frame clones and leaves some out. Clone size and the V and J calls come from that table; the DNA yielded D and trimming. The data contain a few hundred thousand clones, roughly 90% of them singletons. V gave up 4 bases and J gave up 8 bases, with 11 bases separating them. The CDR3 is 13 amino acids. Germline V gene lookup returns CDR1 SGHVS and CDR2 FNYEAQ. Material: peripheral blood. The chain joins TRBV7-6 to TRBJ1-4; D may be TRBD1 (6 bases). The origin of this receptor is a woman aged 30 to 39 with COVID-19, enrolled during active disease. The CDR3 protein is CASSSRGGEKLFF. As DNA, the CDR3 is TGTGCCAGCAGCTCGAGGGGGGGGGAAAAACTGTTTTTT.